This TCR beta chain was profiled in a study of blood T cell repertoires in COVID-19. Looking at the study overall: Both acute and convalescent COVID-19 samples were obtained from the United States, Italy and Spain. The cDNA or gDNA used as material had been derived from T cells, B-cell-depleted T cells, or PBMCs.

Source study methods: Reference gene primer amplification in the assay estimated nucleated cell counts. Sequenced by immunoSEQ multiplex PCR; TCRdb stores in-frame clones only, minus some. That table furnishes V, J and clone size, whereas the DNA furnished D and trimming. Of 65,000 to 80,000 clones in the sample, about 87% were seen once. Germline CDR1 and CDR2: MNHEY and SVGAGI. This CDR3 region has 15 residues. The J segment lost 4 bases and the V segment lost 7 bases, leaving 9 bases of the junction unmatched. V is TRBV6-5 and J is TRBJ1-2; 10 bases line up with TRBD1. Sequenced sample: peripheral blood. The receptor's source is a man aged 45 to 65 with active COVID-19. The chain's CDR3 is CASNEPGQGIYGYTF. In DNA form, the CDR3 reads TGTGCCAGCAACGAACCGGGACAGGGGATCTATGGCTACACCTTC.